These 8 T cell receptor beta chains share one sample of origin, sequenced in a study of blood T cells in healthy people across ages. Together with a sample-barcoded 5' primer, a J-beta primer mix was included in a second PCR lasting roughly 7 to 11 cycles. TCRdb independently ran MiXCR on the 5' RACE reads; one entry per CDR3 protein. The data hold about 1,500,000 distinct CDR3 sequences, with roughly 28% observed a single time. Sequenced input: blood. All receptors come from a woman aged 25-40 years in good health.

There are many counts of this clonotype. The rearrangement links TRBV2 to TRBJ1-2; tentative D call: TRBD1 (5 bases). The CDR3 extends over 13 amino acids. Germline V gene sequence: CDR1 SNHLY, CDR2 FYNNEI. The CDR3 loop is CASSGGLSYGYTF. The CDR3 DNA reads as TGTGCTAGCTCCGGGGGACTGAGCTATGGCTACACCTTC.

To note about this clonotype: The junction departs from the called germline gene at one end, perhaps through a read error. This chain links TRBV7-9 with TRBJ2-5, with TRBD1 identical over 7 bases. Per germline, CDR1 SEHNR and CDR2 FQNEAQ (reference sequence). The CDR3 length is 14 residues. Here the CDR3 reads CASSKGAPAETLYF. The DNA of the CDR3 is TGTGCCAGCAGCAAGGGGGCCCCGGCGGAGACCCTGTACTTC. The full variable domain, in which reference TRBV7-9 and TRBJ2-5 provide the parts outside the CDR3, is DTGVSQNPRHKITKRGQNVTFRCDPISEHNRLYWYRQTLGQGPEFLTYFQNEAQLEKSRLLSDRFSAERPKGSFSTLEIQRTEQGDSAMYLCASSKGAPAETLYFGPGTRLLVL.

Notes on this clonotype: One junction end does not reproduce the germline sequence, and a read error may be involved. The CDR3 loop is CASSFGTGGPNYGHTF. DNA of the CDR3: TGTGCCAGCAGCTTCGGGACAGGGGGCCCTAACTATGGCCACACCTTC. This chain joins TRBV7-2 and TRBJ1-2, with 12 bases that match TRBD1. The CDR3 consists of 16 residues. Germline CDR1 reads SGHTA; CDR2 reads FQGNSA.

This clonotype was seen a few times. The V gene is TRBV6-2 or TRBV6-3, the J gene TRBJ2-3; TRBD2 matches at 10 bases. V was clipped by 2 bases and J by 4 bases; unmatched bases: 9. CDR3 length equals 17 residues. Looked up from germline, CDR1 is MNHEY and CDR2 is SVGEGT. CDR3 nucleotides: TGTGCCAGCAGTTACGAGGCTAGCGGGAGAGGCGCAGATACGCAGTATTTT. It translates to CASSYEASGRGADTQYF.

This sequence joins TRBV30 and TRBJ2-1; D is unclear. CDR1 GTSNPN and CDR2 SVGIG come from the germline V gene (reference sequence). The CDR3 spans 12 residues. Trimming took off 0 bases at V and 2 bases at J, with 2 bases between the two ends. This CDR3 is CAWSVPYNEQFF. CDR3 in DNA: TGTGCCTGGAGTGTACCCTACAATGAGCAGTTCTTC.

The table lists this clonotype with a few counts. The chain is built from TRBV2 and TRBJ2-5, with TRBD1 matching over 8 bases. This CDR3 region has 16 residues. CDR1 is SNHLY, CDR2 FYNNEI, per germline. Trimming at V came to 5 bases and at J to 2 bases, leaving 10 bases not matched to a gene. The CDR3 sequence: CASSSRGTGYQETQYF. DNA of the CDR3: TGTGCCAGCAGTTCCCGAGGGACAGGATATCAAGAGACCCAGTACTTC.

The chain carries TRBV9 and TRBJ2-1; no reliable D call. This CDR3 spans 14 amino acids. Germline V CDR1 and CDR2: SGDLS, YYNGEE. Trimming left V 3 bases short and J 4 bases short, with 11 bases between. The CDR3 DNA is TGTGCCAGCAGCGCCAAGATTGGATACAATGAGCAGTTCTTC. Protein sequence: CASSAKIGYNEQFF.

This clonotype was detected a few times. The chain employs TRBV20-1 and TRBJ2-3, with 7 bases lining up with TRBD2. J gave up 4 bases and V 3 bases, and 13 bases lay outside the gene matches. This CDR3 has 16 residues. The germline V gene has CDR1 DFQATT and CDR2 SNEGSKA (reference sequence). The CDR3: CSARDPGGGSPDTQYF. The CDR3 region has the DNA TGCAGTGCTAGGGATCCAGGAGGCGGGAGTCCAGATACGCAGTATTTT.